Listed below are T cell receptor beta chains from one sample, sequenced in a study of T cell responses to AZD1222 COVID-19 vaccine. Here immunoSEQ multiplex PCR was the method, and the copy in TCRdb shows in-frame clones only, minus some. The table shows under 150,000 clones, with 85% to 95% occurring only once. The material was peripheral blood, obtained on day 0 of AZD1222 vaccination. The receptor source for this set is an adult in good health. CDR3s include the opening cysteine and the closing phenylalanine or tryptophan. A D gene is named only where the DNA matches it firmly. The size of a clone is reported for some rows only, either as once, few or many, or as a class for expanded clones.

>TRBJ1-2|few|TRBV9|TRBD1
TGTGCCAGCAGCGTCGGGACAGGGAATAACTATGGCTACACCTTC
CASSVGTGNNYGYTF
>TRBJ2-7|.|TRBV30|TRBD1
TGTGCCTGGAGTGGGACATACAGGGGGCGGAAAGCCTACGAGCAGTACTTC
CAWSGTYRGRKAYEQYF
>TRBJ1-2|.|TRBV3-1/TRBV3-2|.
TGTGCCAGCAGCCAAGGACCGGTAGCTAACTATGGCTACACCTTC
CASSQGPVANYGYTF
>TRBJ1-3|.|TRBV12-5|.
TGTGCTAGTGGCACCGGGGGCCGGGTCTCTGGAAACACCATATATTTT
CASGTGGRVSGNTIYF
>TRBJ1-4|.|TRBV7-2|.
TGTGCCAGCAGCAGACGGATCACTAATGAAAAACTGTTTTTT
CASSRRITNEKLFF
>TRBJ1-5|.|TRBV6-2/TRBV6-3|.
TGTGCCAGCAGTTACTCAGGGAACAATCAGCCCCAGCATTTT
CASSYSGNNQPQHF
>TRBJ1-5|.|TRBV2|TRBD1
TGTGCCAGCAGAGGGACAGGGAATCAGCCCCAGCATTTT
CASRGTGNQPQHF
>TRBJ1-1|.|TRBV19|.
TGTGCCAGCCCCCCAGGGAACGAAGCTTTCTTT
CASPPGNEAFF
>TRBJ2-7|.|TRBV5-1|TRBD2
TGCGCCAGCAGCCCCCGGAGGGGACTACGATACGAGCAGTACTTC
CASSPRRGLRYEQYF
>TRBJ2-5|.|TRBV7-3|.
TGTGCCAGCAGCTTAATAGGGGAGACCCAGTACTTC
CASSLIGETQYF
>TRBJ2-1|.|TRBV13|.
TGTGCCAGCAGCGGGATTTCCTACAATGAGCAGTTCTTC
CASSGISYNEQFF
>TRBJ2-3|.|TRBV4-1|.
TGCGCCAGCAGCCAAGTGGCGTACACAGATACGCAGTATTTT
CASSQVAYTDTQYF
>TRBJ2-7|.|TRBV27|TRBD1
TGTGCCAGCAGTTTAGGGCAGGGGGCCTACGAGCAGTACTTC
CASSLGQGAYEQYF
>TRBJ1-6|.|TRBV27|.
TGTGCCAGCAGTTTATCGGGGGATCCTACGGGGGAACCCCTCCACTTT
CASSLSGDPTGEPLHF
>TRBJ1-3|.|TRBV30|.
TGTGCCTGGAGGAGCTTCCAGGGCCGTCCTGGAAACACCATATATTTT
CAWRSFQGRPGNTIYF
>TRBJ2-1|few|TRBV27|.
TGTGCCAGCAGTTACGGATACAATGAGCAGTTCTTC
CASSYGYNEQFF
>TRBJ2-2|.|TRBV28|.
TGTGCCAGCAGTTTAGGGGTCACCGGGGAGCTGTTTTTT
CASSLGVTGELFF
>TRBJ1-4|few|TRBV4-1|.
TGCGCCAGCAGCCGGGACGGGGAAAAACTGTTTTTT
CASSRDGEKLFF
>TRBJ2-5|.|TRBV3-1/TRBV3-2|.
TGTGCCAGCAGCCAAGGGCGTAAAGAGACCCAGTACTTC
CASSQGRKETQYF
>TRBJ2-1|.|TRBV4-1|.
TGCGCCAGCAGCCAAGAATCTGCGGGACGGCATGAGCAGTTCTTC
CASSQESAGRHEQFF
>TRBJ2-1|.|TRBV9|TRBD2
TGTGCCAGCAGCGTAGCTAGCGGGGGGCACAATGAGCAGTTCTTC
CASSVASGGHNEQFF
>TRBJ2-7|.|TRBV28|TRBD2
TGTGCCAGCAGTTCCGGACTAGCGAGGTACGAGCAGTACTTC
CASSSGLARYEQYF
>TRBJ2-3|.|TRBV30|TRBD2
TGTGCCTGGAGTGTACCTTCGGGAGGGCCCTATACGCAGTATTTT
CAWSVPSGGPYTQYF
>TRBJ1-2|.|TRBV2|.
TGTGCCAGCAGTGATCCGGGAGTCGGCTACACCTTC
CASSDPGVGYTF
>TRBJ2-6|.|TRBV7-6|.
TGTGCCAGCAGCCGAAAGACAGGCAAACTCTCTGGGGCCAACGTCCTGACTTTC
CASSRKTGKLSGANVLTF
>TRBJ2-1|.|TRBV19|.
TGTGCCAGTAGTCTTAGGGGGGGTCTCGCCGCCAATGAGCAGTTCTTC
CASSLRGGLAANEQFF
>TRBJ2-2|.|TRBV20-1|.
TGCAGTGCTAGTTTGGGGTACACCGGGGAGCTGTTTTTT
CSASLGYTGELFF
>TRBJ1-6|.|TRBV5-1|.
TGCGCCAGCAGCTTGGCAGATAATTCACCCCTCCACTTT
CASSLADNSPLHF
>TRBJ2-3|.|TRBV27|.
TGTGCCAGCAGTCCGGGCAGCGCCACAGATACGCAGTATTTT
CASSPGSATDTQYF
>TRBJ1-1|once|TRBV2|.
TGTGCCACTGACAGTTACACTGAAGCTTTCTTT
CATDSYTEAFF
>TRBJ2-3|.|TRBV5-1|TRBD2
TGCGCCAGCAGCTCGTCGAGGGCACTAGCGGGAGGGCCCGATACGCAGTATTTT
CASSSSRALAGGPDTQYF
>TRBJ2-7|.|TRBV5-1|TRBD1
TGCGCCAGCAGGGCCGGGACAGGGGGCGTATACGAGCAGTACTTC
CASRAGTGGVYEQYF
>TRBJ2-7|.|TRBV30|TRBD2
TGTGCCTGTCAATTTAGCGGGGCTCAGAAGCAGTACTTC
CACQFSGAQKQYF